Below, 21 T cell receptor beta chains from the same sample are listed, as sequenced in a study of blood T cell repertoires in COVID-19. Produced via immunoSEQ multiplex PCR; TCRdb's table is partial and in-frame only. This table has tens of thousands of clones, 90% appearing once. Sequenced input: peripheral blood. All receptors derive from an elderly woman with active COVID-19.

This CDR3 is CATHRGVAESTDTQYF. CDR3 nucleotides: TGTGCCACACACCGTGGAGTTGCAGAGAGCACAGATACGCAGTATTTT. The chain is built from TRBV2 and TRBJ2-3; no reliable D call. V was pared by 10 bases and J by 0 bases, with 20 bases between. The CDR3 is 16 residues long. CDR1 and CDR2 (germline): SNHLY, FYNNEI. Looking up the rest from reference TRBV2 and TRBJ2-3 gives the full variable domain: EPEVTQTPSHQVTQMGQEVILRCVPISNHLYFYWYRQILGQKVEFLVSFYNNEISEKSEIFDDQFSVERPDGSNFTLKIRSTKLEDSAMYFCATHRGVAESTDTQYFGPGTRLTVL.

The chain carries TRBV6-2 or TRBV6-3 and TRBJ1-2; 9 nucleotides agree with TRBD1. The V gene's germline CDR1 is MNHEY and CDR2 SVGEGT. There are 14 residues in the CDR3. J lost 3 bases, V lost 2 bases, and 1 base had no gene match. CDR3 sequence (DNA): TGTGCCAGCAGTTACGACAGGGGGGACTATGGCTACACCTTC. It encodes CASSYDRGDYGYTF.

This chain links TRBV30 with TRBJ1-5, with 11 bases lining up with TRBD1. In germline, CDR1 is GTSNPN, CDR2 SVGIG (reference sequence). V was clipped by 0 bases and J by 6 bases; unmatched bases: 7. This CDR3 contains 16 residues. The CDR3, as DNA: TGTGCCTGGAGTGTACAGGGGACAGGGGGAGGTCAGCCCCAGCATTTT. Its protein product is CAWSVQGTGGGQPQHF.

DNA for the CDR3: TGTGCCAGCAGTAGACAGGCAGAGACTGAAGCTTTCTTT. This codes for CASSRQAETEAFF. The rearrangement joins TRBV2 to TRBJ1-1, with a tentative D call TRBD1 (6 bases). Germline V gene lookup returns CDR1 SNHLY and CDR2 FYNNEI. The CDR3 consists of 13 residues. The V gene lost 5 bases and the J gene lost 5 bases, with 12 bases spanning the gap.

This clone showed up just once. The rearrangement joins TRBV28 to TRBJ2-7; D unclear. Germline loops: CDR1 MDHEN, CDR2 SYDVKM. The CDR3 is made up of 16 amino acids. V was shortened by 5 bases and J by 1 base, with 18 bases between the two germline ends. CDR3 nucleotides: TGTGCCAGCAGTCCGCTCGACATTGGCGAATCCTACGAGCAGTACTTC. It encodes CASSPLDIGESYEQYF.

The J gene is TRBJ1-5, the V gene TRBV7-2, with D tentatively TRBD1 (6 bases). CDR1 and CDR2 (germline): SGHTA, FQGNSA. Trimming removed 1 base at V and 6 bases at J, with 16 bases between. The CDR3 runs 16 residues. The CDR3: CASSLVRPRGGQPQHF. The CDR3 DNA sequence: TGTGCCAGCAGCTTAGTAAGGCCGAGGGGGGGTCAGCCCCAGCATTTT.

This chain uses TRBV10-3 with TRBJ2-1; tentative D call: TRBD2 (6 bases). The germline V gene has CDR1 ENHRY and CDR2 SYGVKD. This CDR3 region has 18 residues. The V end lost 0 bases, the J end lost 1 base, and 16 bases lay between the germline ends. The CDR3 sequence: CAISESPPLAPSYNEQFF. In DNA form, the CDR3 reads TGTGCCATCAGTGAGTCCCCCCCGCTAGCGCCATCCTACAATGAGCAGTTCTTC.

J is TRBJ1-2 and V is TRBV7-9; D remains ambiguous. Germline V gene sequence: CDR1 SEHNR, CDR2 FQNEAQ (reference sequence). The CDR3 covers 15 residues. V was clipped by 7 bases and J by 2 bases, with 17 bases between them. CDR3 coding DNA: TGTGCCAGCACCCCGTCGAGGCACCTAAACTATGGCTACACCTTC. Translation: CASTPSRHLNYGYTF.

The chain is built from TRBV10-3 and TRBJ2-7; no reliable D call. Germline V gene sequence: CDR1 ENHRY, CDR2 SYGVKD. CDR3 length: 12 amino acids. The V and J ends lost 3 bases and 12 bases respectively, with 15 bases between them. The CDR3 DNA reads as TGTGCCATCAGTGAATCGCGGCAGTTATTGTACTTC. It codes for CAISESRQLLYF.

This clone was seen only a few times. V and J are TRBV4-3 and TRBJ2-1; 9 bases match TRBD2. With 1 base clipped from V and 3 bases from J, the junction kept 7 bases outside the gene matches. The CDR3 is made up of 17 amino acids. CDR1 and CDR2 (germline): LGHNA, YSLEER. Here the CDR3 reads CASSQGVAGGYYNEQFF. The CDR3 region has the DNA TGCGCCAGCAGCCAAGGGGTTGCGGGAGGGTACTACAATGAGCAGTTCTTC.

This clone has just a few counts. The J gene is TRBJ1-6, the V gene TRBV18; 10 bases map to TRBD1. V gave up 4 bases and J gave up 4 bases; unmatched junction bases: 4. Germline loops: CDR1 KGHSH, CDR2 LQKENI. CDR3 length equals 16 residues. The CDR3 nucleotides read TGTGCCAGCTCACGGGACAGGGGTCCATATAATTCACCCCTCCACTTT. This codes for CASSRDRGPYNSPLHF. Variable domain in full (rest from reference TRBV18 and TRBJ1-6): NAGVMQNPRHLVRRRGQEARLRCSPMKGHSHVYWYRQLPEEGLKFMVYLQKENIIDESGMPKERFSAEFPKEGPSILRIQQVVRGDSAAYFCASSRDRGPYNSPLHFGNGTRLTVT.

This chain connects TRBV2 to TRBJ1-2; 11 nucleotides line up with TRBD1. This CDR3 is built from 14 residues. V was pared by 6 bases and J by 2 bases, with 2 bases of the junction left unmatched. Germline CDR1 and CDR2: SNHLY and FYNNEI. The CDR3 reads CASSRTGGNYGYTF. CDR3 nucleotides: TGTGCCAGCAGCCGGACAGGGGGCAACTATGGCTACACCTTC.

CDR3 region: CASSARTVRGEKLFF. The CDR3, as DNA: TGTGCCAGCAGCGCTCGGACAGTTCGAGGTGAAAAACTGTTTTTT. The V call is TRBV21-1, the J call TRBJ1-4; the D call in the table, TRBD1, was not verified against the DNA. TRBV21-1 has pseudogene status. CDR3 size: 15 residues.

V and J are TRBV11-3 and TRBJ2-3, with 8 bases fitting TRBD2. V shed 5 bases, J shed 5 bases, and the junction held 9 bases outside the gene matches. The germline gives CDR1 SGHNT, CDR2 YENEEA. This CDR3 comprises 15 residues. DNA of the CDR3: TGTGCCAGCAGCGAAACTAGCGGAGGGGGAGATACGCAGTATTTT. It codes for CASSETSGGGDTQYF.

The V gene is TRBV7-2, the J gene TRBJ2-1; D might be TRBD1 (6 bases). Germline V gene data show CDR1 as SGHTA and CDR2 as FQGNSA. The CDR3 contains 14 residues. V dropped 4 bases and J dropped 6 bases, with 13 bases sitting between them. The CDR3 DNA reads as TGTGCCAGCAGCTCGTACAGGGCGTCCAATGAGCAGTTCTTC. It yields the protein CASSSYRASNEQFF.

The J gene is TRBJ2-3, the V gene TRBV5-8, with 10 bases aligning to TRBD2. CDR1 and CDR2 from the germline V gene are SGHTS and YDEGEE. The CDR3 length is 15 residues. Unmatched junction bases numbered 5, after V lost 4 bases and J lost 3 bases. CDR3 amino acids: CASSGGLALTDTQYF. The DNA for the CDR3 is TGTGCCAGCAGCGGGGGACTAGCGTTAACAGATACGCAGTATTTT.

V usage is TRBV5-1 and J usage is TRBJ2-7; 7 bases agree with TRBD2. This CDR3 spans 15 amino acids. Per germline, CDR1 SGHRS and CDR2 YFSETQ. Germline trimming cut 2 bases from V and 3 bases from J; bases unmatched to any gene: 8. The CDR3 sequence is CASSFGGRRDYEQYF. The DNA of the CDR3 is TGCGCCAGCAGCTTTGGCGGGAGAAGGGACTACGAGCAGTACTTC.

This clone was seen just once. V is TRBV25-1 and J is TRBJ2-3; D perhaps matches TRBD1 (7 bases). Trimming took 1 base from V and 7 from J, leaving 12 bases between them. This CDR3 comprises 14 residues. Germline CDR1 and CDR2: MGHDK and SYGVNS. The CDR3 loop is CASSESGDRNTQYF. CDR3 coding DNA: TGTGCCAGCAGTGAATCGGGGGACAGAAATACGCAGTATTTT.

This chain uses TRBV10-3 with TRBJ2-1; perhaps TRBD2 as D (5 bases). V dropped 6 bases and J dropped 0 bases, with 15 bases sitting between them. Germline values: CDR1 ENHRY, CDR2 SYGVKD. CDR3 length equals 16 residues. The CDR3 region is CAIRAVEGSSYNEQFF. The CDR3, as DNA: TGTGCCATCAGAGCCGTAGAAGGGAGCTCCTACAATGAGCAGTTCTTC.

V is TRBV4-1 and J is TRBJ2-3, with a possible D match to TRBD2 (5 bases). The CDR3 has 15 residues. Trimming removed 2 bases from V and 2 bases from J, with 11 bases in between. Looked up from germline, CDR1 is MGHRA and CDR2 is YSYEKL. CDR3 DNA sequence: TGCGCCAGCAGCCAAATAGGACTTTCCACAGATACGCAGTATTTT. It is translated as CASSQIGLSTDTQYF.

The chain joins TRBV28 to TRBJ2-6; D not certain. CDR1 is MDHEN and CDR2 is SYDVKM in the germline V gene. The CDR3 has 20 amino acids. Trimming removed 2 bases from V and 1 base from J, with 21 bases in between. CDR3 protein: CASSLRNPAQAGSGANVLTF. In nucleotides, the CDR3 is TGTGCCAGCAGTTTACGAAACCCCGCCCAAGCCGGTTCTGGGGCCAACGTCCTGACTTTC.